Listed here are 22 T cell receptor beta chains from one sample, sequenced in a study of tumor and adjacent non-tumor tissue in lung cancer. TCRbeta libraries were built with three rounds of nested PCR, modified from ARM-PCR. TCRdb re-called the multiplex PCR reads with MiXCR, one entry per CDR3 protein. The table includes roughly 120,000 distinct CDR3 sequences, about 87% detected once. RNA was extracted from bulk tissue without any cell sorting. Sequenced material: lung tumor tissue. The receptors come from a man in his 70s with non-small cell lung cancer.

A note on this clonotype: This clone may be a read error of a much larger clone one base away. Since no conserved phenylalanine or tryptophan closes the CDR3, a read error is the likely cause. The V call is TRBV5-6, the J call TRBJ2-7; unclear D gene. Germline lookup yields CDR1 SGHDT and CDR2 YYEEEE. The V and J ends lost 4 bases and 5 bases respectively, with 7 bases between them. The CDR3 sequence is 11 residues long. CDR3 residues: CASSAFHEQYL. The CDR3 nucleotides read TGTGCCAGCAGCGCCTTCCACGAGCAGTACCTC.

Details on this clonotype: A much larger clone sits a single nucleotide away, making a read error possible. The chain has TRBV5-6 and TRBJ2-1; TRBD2 matches 12 bases. The germline V gene has CDR1 SGHDT and CDR2 YYEEEE. This CDR3 is built from 16 residues. Losses at the gene ends were 0 bases for V and 4 bases for J; bases not matched to a gene: 2. For the CDR3, the DNA is TGTGCCAGCAGCTTGGTAGGGACTAGCGGGTACAATGAGCAGTTCTTC. Amino acid sequence: CASSLVGTSGYNEQFF.

Concerning this clonotype itself: One junction end does not reproduce the germline sequence, and a read error may be involved. This chain connects TRBV5-1 to TRBJ1-1; 9 bases map to TRBD1. Per germline, CDR1 SGHRS and CDR2 YFSETQ. The CDR3 covers 16 residues. Here the CDR3 reads CASSQATGGMNTESFF. The CDR3 bases are TGCGCCAGCAGCCAGGCGACAGGGGGGATGAATACTGAATCTTTCTTT.

The rearrangement joins TRBV12-5 to TRBJ1-2; D is perhaps TRBD1 (6 bases). CDR3 size: 13 residues. In germline, CDR1 is LGHNT, CDR2 FRNRAP. V lost 6 bases, J lost 7 bases, and 15 bases lay in between. The CDR3 region is CASGHTDRSGYTF. In DNA form, the CDR3 reads TGTGCTAGTGGCCACACAGACAGGAGTGGCTACACCTTC.

Regarding this clonotype: In this CDR3 the conserved last residue, phenylalanine or tryptophan, is missing, so a read error is likely. J is TRBJ1-4 and V is TRBV28; D gene unclear. CDR1 MDHEN and CDR2 SYDVKM come from the germline V gene. The CDR3 contains 15 residues. Trimming shortened V by 2 bases and J by 4 bases, and 11 bases separated the two germline ends. The CDR3, as DNA: TGTGCCAGCAGTTTACTCGGATTAATTAATGAAAAACTGTTTTCT. This gives the protein CASSLLGLINEKLFS.

On this clonotype itself: This CDR3 is missing its conserved last phenylalanine or tryptophan, likely due to a read error. CDR3 residues: CAIKIERGPLSGSQYS. The DNA of the CDR3 is TGTGCCATCAAGATCGAGCGGGGCCCTTTGTCAGGGTCCCAGTACTCC. The V call is TRBV10-3, the J call TRBJ2-5; the match to TRBD2 covers 7 bases. J lost 9 bases, V lost 7 bases, and 20 bases had no gene match. The CDR3 is made up of 16 amino acids. Germline V gene lookup returns CDR1 ENHRY and CDR2 SYGVKD.

A word on this clonotype: The junction departs from germline at one end; a sequencing error may be responsible. CDR3 loop: CTSSYGPGSAYEQYF. CDR3 nucleotides: TGTACCAGCTCCTACGGCCCGGGATCTGCTTACGAGCAGTACTTC. The rearrangement links TRBV18 to TRBJ2-7; a possible D gene is TRBD2 (5 bases). Germline V gene data show CDR1 as KGHSH and CDR2 as LQKENI. The length of the CDR3 is 15 residues. Looking up the rest from reference TRBV18 and TRBJ2-7 gives the full variable domain: NAGVMQNPRHLVRRRGQEARLRCSPMKGHSHVYWYRQLPEEGLKFMVYLQKENIIDESGMPKERFSAEFPKEGPSILRIQQVVRGDSAAYFCTSSYGPGSAYEQYFGPGTRLTVT.

Turning to this clonotype: The junction departs from the called germline gene at one end, perhaps through a read error. This chain links TRBV11-2 with TRBJ2-5, with 7 positions matching TRBD2. Germline assignment: CDR1 SGHAT and CDR2 FQNNGV. The CDR3 covers 13 residues. The CDR3 is CASSLNPRLAPYF. CDR3 sequence (DNA): TGTGCCAGCAGCTTAAATCCCAGACTAGCTCCGTATTTC.

This clonotype showed up many times. The chain joins TRBV5-1 to TRBJ2-4; D not certain. There are 15 residues in the CDR3. The V end lost 4 bases, the J end lost 5 bases, and 16 bases lay between the germline ends. Germline CDR1 and CDR2: SGHRS and YFSETQ. The CDR3 DNA reads TGCGCCAGCAGCCCCTCGAGTAATCGCCAAAACATTCAGTACTTC. Its protein is CASSPSSNRQNIQYF.

The chain couples TRBV29-1 to TRBJ2-5; D call uncertain. The V gene's germline CDR1 is SQVTM and CDR2 ANQGSEA. The CDR3 totals 11 residues. The CDR3 region is CVVEKSETQYF. CDR3 nucleotide sequence: TGCGTCGTTGAGAAAAGTGAGACCCAGTACTTC.

As to this clonotype: A much larger clone sits a single nucleotide away, making a read error possible. The chain uses TRBV20-1 and TRBJ1-2; TRBD1 is a possible D gene (5 bases). The V and J ends lost 7 bases and 4 bases respectively, with 10 bases between them. The germline V gene encodes CDR1 DFQATT and CDR2 SNEGSKA (reference sequence). The CDR3 contains 11 residues. The CDR3 DNA reads as TGCAGTGTGGTGGGGGGCTATGGCTACACCTTC. Translating gives CSVVGGYGYTF.

As regards this clonotype: At one end the junction does not follow the germline gene, possibly because of a read error. This chain uses TRBV13 with TRBJ2-7, with D uncertain. CDR3 length: 15 amino acids. CDR1 is PRHDT and CDR2 is FYEKMQ in the germline V gene (reference sequence). The CDR3 sequence is CAISAQKLETYEQYF. CDR3 nucleotides: TGTGCCATCAGCGCGCAGAAGCTAGAGACCTACGAGCAGTACTTC.

In this sample, this clonotype turned up once. At one end the junction does not follow the germline gene, possibly because of a read error. The chain employs TRBV4-1 and TRBJ2-5; TRBD1 is a possible D gene (5 bases). The CDR3 consists of 15 residues. From germline, CDR1 is MGHRA and CDR2 YSYEKL. CDR3 DNA: TGCGCAAGCAGCCGAGTATTGACAGTTGAAGAGACCCAGTACTTC. Encoded protein: CASSRVLTVEETQYF.

The rearrangement uses TRBV12-3 or TRBV12-4 and TRBJ2-4; no reliable D call. V lost 2 bases to trimming and J lost 16 bases, with 18 bases between them. The CDR3 contains 13 residues. As DNA, the CDR3 is TGTGCCAGCAGTTTAACGGCTCCAAACATTCGCTACTTC. Translating it yields CASSLTAPNIRYF.

On this clonotype itself: At one end, the junction sequence differs from germline, possibly due to a read error. This sequence joins TRBV6-6 and TRBJ2-1; D may be TRBD2 (5 bases). The CDR3 loop spans 11 amino acids. The V gene's germline CDR1 is MNHNY and CDR2 SVGAGI (reference sequence). The chain's CDR3 is CASNQLDRERF. CDR3 DNA sequence: TGTGCCAGCAACCAATTGGATAGGGAGCGGTTC.

As for this clonotype: Germline is not matched at one junction end, which may reflect a read error. The chain combines TRBV11-1 with TRBJ2-3, with a possible D match to TRBD1 (6 bases). The CDR3 extends over 15 amino acids. Germline CDR1 is SGHAT and CDR2 is FQDESV (reference sequence). CDR3 amino acids: CASSLSGTYTDMHDF. The CDR3 bases are TGTGCCAGCAGCCTTTCCGGGACATACACAGATATGCATGATTTT. Filled out from reference TRBV11-1 and TRBJ2-3, the complete variable domain reads EAEVAQSPRYKITEKSQAVAFWCDPISGHATLYWYRQILGQGPELLVQFQDESVVDDSQLPKDRFSAERLKGVDSTLKIQPAELGDSAMYLCASSLSGTYTDMHDFGPGTRLTVL.

This clonotype showed up just once. A much larger clone lies one base from this, so it may be a read error. The chain joins TRBV7-3 to TRBJ2-1; D is ambiguous. Germline V CDR1 and CDR2: SGHTA, FQGTGA. The CDR3 has 15 residues. Trimming left V 1 base short and J 6 bases short, with 13 bases between. CDR3 sequence reads: CASSLMSAMTNEQFF. The DNA of the CDR3 is TGTGCCAGCAGCTTAATGTCCGCGATGACCAATGAGCAGTTCTTC.

A note on this clonotype: This could be a read error, since a much larger clone is one nucleotide away. The chain links TRBV30 to TRBJ2-2, with 7 bases identical to TRBD2. The length of the CDR3 is 17 residues. V gave up 0 bases and J gave up 5 bases; unmatched junction bases: 12. Looked up from germline, CDR1 is GTSNPN and CDR2 is SVGIG (reference sequence). The DNA for the CDR3 is TGTGCCTGGAGTGTACTAGTGGGAGGGACCCGTACCGGGGAGCTGTTTTTT. This gives the protein CAWSVLVGGTRTGELFF.

With regard to this clonotype: Sequence at one end of the junction differs from germline and may be a read error. The V and J genes are TRBV28 and TRBJ2-7; no definite D call. CDR3 length: 14 amino acids. The V gene's germline CDR1 is MDHEN and CDR2 SYDVKM. This CDR3 is CVSSLFTSGYEQYF. In DNA form, the CDR3 reads TGTGTCAGCAGTTTGTTTACGTCCGGATATGAGCAGTACTTC.

In regard to this clonotype: As the CDR3 is not closed by the conserved phenylalanine or tryptophan, this likely results from a read error. The genes are TRBV6-2 or TRBV6-3 and TRBJ2-3; no clear D. In germline, CDR1 is MNHEY, CDR2 SVGEGT. This CDR3 is 17 amino acids long. Trimming left V 2 bases short and J 6 bases short, with 21 bases between. The CDR3 DNA follows: TGTGCCAGCAGTTACCCGAAGACAATAGGCCACCAGGATACGCAGTATATT. Residues: CASSYPKTIGHQDTQYI.

The chain has TRBV10-2 and TRBJ2-7; D not resolved. From germline, CDR1 is WSHSY and CDR2 SAAADI. V was clipped by 9 bases and J by 1 base, with 13 bases between them. This CDR3 spans 13 amino acids. In nucleotides, the CDR3 is TGCGCCAGTGGCAGATTGGAATCCTACGAGCAGTACTTC. This encodes CASGRLESYEQYF.

On this clonotype: A single base separates this from a much larger clone, so it may be a read error. This chain joins TRBV28 and TRBJ1-5, with D possibly matching TRBD1 (5 bases). Trimming cost V 2 bases and J 6 bases, with 14 bases left between them. The CDR3 has 15 amino acids. Germline CDR1 is MDHEN and CDR2 is SYDVKM. CDR3 sequence: CASSLGKGGGQPQHF. The CDR3 region has the DNA TGTGCCAGCAGTTTAGGTAAGGGCGGGGGTCAGCCCCAGCATTTT.